These 26 T cell receptor beta chains share one sample of origin, sequenced in a study of blood T cell repertoires in COVID-19. Clones were sequenced by immunoSEQ multiplex PCR, and TCRdb holds only the in-frame ones, with some missing. The sample lists some 270,000 clones; roughly 84% were seen once. The specimen was PBMCs or T cells enriched from blood (not recorded which). The receptor set was obtained from a man aged 45 to 65 who had recovered from COVID-19.

The rearrangement uses TRBV5-6 and TRBJ1-4; 7 nucleotides line up with TRBD1. This CDR3 spans 15 amino acids. CDR1 is SGHDT and CDR2 is YYEEEE in the germline V gene. Trimming removed 4 bases from V and 7 bases from J; junction bases left unmatched: 10. CDR3 nucleotides: TGTGCCAGCAGCCCCCGACAGGGCGCGGTTGAAAAACTGTTTTTT. The encoded protein is CASSPRQGAVEKLFF.

The chain is built from TRBV7-9 and TRBJ1-1; maybe TRBD1 (6 bases). This CDR3 region has 16 residues. Germline lookup yields CDR1 SEHNR and CDR2 FQNEAQ (reference sequence). Trimming removed 8 bases at V and 0 bases at J, with 19 bases between. For the CDR3, the DNA is TGTGCCAGCCCTAAATTCGGACAGCTAATGAACACTGAAGCTTTCTTT. This encodes CASPKFGQLMNTEAFF.

The J gene is TRBJ2-1, the V gene TRBV21-1; TRBD2, the table's D call, was not compared with the DNA. TRBV21-1 is annotated as a pseudogene. This CDR3 contains 14 residues. The CDR3 region is CASSTGGVVDEQFF. The CDR3 nucleotides are TGTGCCAGCAGCACGGGGGGGGTAGTGGATGAGCAGTTCTTC.

V gene TRBV7-8 combines with J gene TRBJ2-5; maybe TRBD2 (7 bases). V was clipped by 2 bases and J by 1 base, with 11 bases between them. The germline gives CDR1 SGHVS, CDR2 FQNEAQ. CDR3 length: 15 residues. The CDR3 is CASSLQGRAQETQYF. The CDR3, as DNA: TGTGCCAGCAGCTTACAGGGGAGGGCCCAAGAGACCCAGTACTTC.

This clone was recorded once. The chain joins TRBV28 to TRBJ1-5; D perhaps matches TRBD1 (6 bases). The V and J ends lost 6 bases and 6 bases respectively, with 15 bases between them. This CDR3 region has 14 residues. Germline CDR1 reads MDHEN; CDR2 reads SYDVKM. This CDR3 is CASRLQGRSQPQHF. The CDR3, as DNA: TGTGCCAGCAGGCTACAGGGTAGGAGTCAGCCCCAGCATTTT.

This chain uses TRBV19 with TRBJ1-4; 8 positions agree with TRBD1. V was pared by 6 bases and J by 6 bases, with 9 bases of the junction left unmatched. Germline V CDR1 and CDR2: LNHDA, SQIVND (reference sequence). The CDR3 contains 15 residues. CDR3 DNA sequence: TGTGCCAGTAGGGCAGGGGGCGCGGGGCATGAAAAACTGTTTTTT. Amino acid sequence: CASRAGGAGHEKLFF.

The table lists this clone with a count of one. The V and J genes are TRBV5-4 and TRBJ2-7; D is possibly TRBD2 (7 bases). Germline V gene data show CDR1 as SGHNT and CDR2 as YYREEE (reference sequence). Trimming removed 3 bases from V and 0 bases from J, with 13 bases in between. This CDR3 is 15 amino acids long. DNA for the CDR3: TGTGCCAGCAGCTCGGGGGGCAGGAGCTCCTACGAGCAGTACTTC. This codes for CASSSGGRSSYEQYF.

This clone was observed once. The J gene is TRBJ1-3, the V gene TRBV21-1; the table's D call TRBD1 went unverified against the DNA. TRBV21-1 is an annotated pseudogene. This CDR3 is 18 amino acids long. The CDR3 bases are TGTGCCAGCAGCAAATATGGGACAGCGATAAGCTCTGGAAACACCATATATTTT. This translates into CASSKYGTAISSGNTIYF.

J is TRBJ2-7 and V is TRBV19, with 9 nucleotides matching TRBD1. CDR3 length: 15 residues. V was pared by 7 bases and J by 0 bases, with 7 bases of the junction left unmatched. Looked up from germline, CDR1 is LNHDA and CDR2 is SQIVND (reference sequence). This CDR3 reads CASNPTGGRSYEQYF. The DNA of the CDR3 is TGTGCCAGTAATCCGACAGGGGGTCGCTCCTACGAGCAGTACTTC.

This chain joins TRBV9 and TRBJ2-3; no reliable D call. The V end was cut by 1 base, the J end by 2 bases, with 8 bases between. Per germline, CDR1 SGDLS and CDR2 YYNGEE. The CDR3 runs to 14 residues. CDR3 nucleotide sequence: TGTGCCAGCAGCGTATTGGAGTCCACAGATACGCAGTATTTT. It encodes CASSVLESTDTQYF.

This clone was counted between two and nine times. CDR3: CASEQAAQPQHF. In nucleotides, the CDR3 is TGTGCCAGCGAACAGGCGGCGCAGCCCCAGCATTTT. The chain links TRBV6-6 to TRBJ1-5; D is possibly TRBD1 (5 bases). Germline V gives CDR1 MNHNY, CDR2 SVGAGI (reference sequence). V dropped 8 bases and J dropped 7 bases, with 12 bases sitting between them. CDR3 length: 12 amino acids.

The chain links TRBV27 to TRBJ2-1; no firm D call. The germline V and J ends were trimmed by 3 bases and 3 bases, with 6 bases remaining between them. The germline V gene has CDR1 MNHEY and CDR2 SMNVEV (reference sequence). The CDR3 spans 13 residues. CDR3 loop: CASSFSNYNEQFF. The CDR3 region has the DNA TGTGCCAGCAGTTTTTCTAACTACAATGAGCAGTTCTTC.

The rearrangement uses TRBV5-1 and TRBJ2-3; perhaps TRBD2 as D (6 bases). V gave up 7 bases and J gave up 6 bases, with 18 bases separating them. Germline CDR1 is SGHRS and CDR2 is YFSETQ. The CDR3 covers 14 residues. CDR3 DNA: TGCGCCAGCCGTGGCGGGGCCGGGTCCGATACGCAGTATTTT. Its translation: CASRGGAGSDTQYF.

CDR3 in amino acids: CASSQTSGTTDTQYF. The CDR3 DNA sequence: TGCGCCAGCAGCCAGACTAGCGGGACAACAGATACGCAGTATTTT. The chain recombines TRBV5-1 with TRBJ2-3; TRBD2 agrees at 11 bases. CDR3 length equals 15 residues. Losses at the gene ends were 4 bases for V and 3 bases for J; bases not matched to a gene: 4. Germline V gives CDR1 SGHRS, CDR2 YFSETQ.

In this sample, this clone turned up once. V usage is TRBV15 and J usage is TRBJ2-7, with D maybe TRBD2 (6 bases). Trimming removed 0 bases at V and 6 bases at J, with 9 bases between. Germline-derived CDR1 and CDR2 are LNHNV and YYDKDF (reference sequence). The CDR3 extends over 13 amino acids. Here the CDR3 reads CATSRDWRGEQYF. CDR3 bases: TGTGCCACCAGCAGAGATTGGCGGGGCGAGCAGTACTTC.

This clone was counted a few times. The chain is built from TRBV2 and TRBJ1-1, with TRBD1 as a possible D gene (6 bases). Deletions cut 4 bases from V and 3 bases from J, with 18 bases between. In germline, CDR1 is SNHLY, CDR2 FYNNEI. There are 16 residues in the CDR3. This CDR3 reads CASSGPSGTPHTEAFF. CDR3 sequence (DNA): TGTGCCAGCAGTGGCCCGTCCGGGACACCTCACACTGAAGCTTTCTTT.

This rearrangement joins TRBV5-1 to TRBJ2-5; the match to TRBD2 covers 14 bases. Germline loops: CDR1 SGHRS, CDR2 YFSETQ. Unmatched junction bases numbered 4, after V lost 4 bases and J lost 2 bases. CDR3 length: 16 residues. The CDR3 DNA follows: TGCGCCAGCAGCGGAAGGACTAGCGGGGGGCAAGAGACCCAGTACTTC. This encodes CASSGRTSGGQETQYF.

The chain couples TRBV4-2 to TRBJ1-6, with a tentative D call TRBD1 (5 bases). Trimming removed 5 bases at V and 5 bases at J, with 13 bases between. Germline V gives CDR1 LGHNA, CDR2 YNFKEQ. The CDR3 is made up of 15 amino acids. CDR3 residues: CASSYQSGDNSPLHF. The DNA of the CDR3 is TGTGCCAGCAGCTACCAATCGGGGGATAATTCACCCCTCCACTTT.

The chain combines TRBV6-5 with TRBJ1-1; D may be TRBD1 (5 bases). CDR1 is MNHEY and CDR2 is SVGAGI in the germline V gene. V was cut by 7 bases and J by 4 bases, with 16 bases left in between. The CDR3 contains 14 residues. CDR3 sequence reads: CASIPLGQSTEAFF. CDR3 coding DNA: TGTGCCAGCATCCCCCTGGGGCAGAGCACTGAAGCTTTCTTT.

The count of this clone is one. The chain combines TRBV28 with TRBJ2-1; TRBD2 agrees at 12 bases. V gave up 7 bases and J gave up 15 bases; unmatched junction bases: 13. The CDR3 spans 14 residues. CDR1 is MDHEN, CDR2 SYDVKM, per germline. Here the CDR3 DNA reads TGTGCCAGCACCAACCCGGGACTAGCGGGTACTTGGTTCTTC. Its translation is CASTNPGLAGTWFF.

This clone was recorded a few times. The chain combines TRBV10-3 with TRBJ2-2; 12 bases are a match to TRBD1. This CDR3 spans 15 amino acids. Germline loops: CDR1 ENHRY, CDR2 SYGVKD. J gave up 5 bases and V 10 bases, and 8 bases lay outside the gene matches. The CDR3, as DNA: TGTGCCACGGGACAGGGGGCGGAAAGAACCGGGGAGCTGTTTTTT. Translating gives CATGQGAERTGELFF.

The chain links TRBV19 to TRBJ2-3, with a tentative D call TRBD2 (6 bases). V lost 6 bases and J 4 bases, leaving 11 bases between the germline ends. The CDR3 length is 13 residues. Germline CDR1 and CDR2: LNHDA and SQIVND (reference sequence). The CDR3 loop is CASSPTGADTQYF. CDR3 DNA: TGTGCCAGTAGCCCGACGGGGGCAGATACGCAGTATTTT.

The chain is built from TRBV5-6 and TRBJ2-7, with TRBD1 identical over 7 bases. The germline V gene encodes CDR1 SGHDT and CDR2 YYEEEE. The CDR3 length is 15 residues. Germline trimming cut 0 bases from V and 2 bases from J; bases unmatched to any gene: 5. The CDR3: CASSLAGTATYEQYF. In DNA, the CDR3 is TGTGCCAGCAGCTTGGCCGGGACAGCCACCTACGAGCAGTACTTC.

The V call is TRBV11-2, the J call TRBJ2-2; D unresolved. The CDR3 runs to 15 residues. CDR1 and CDR2 from the germline V gene are SGHAT and FQNNGV. The germline V and J ends were trimmed by 1 base and 3 bases, with 9 bases remaining between them. CDR3 sequence reads: CASSLGGTYTGELFF. The CDR3 bases are TGTGCCAGCAGCTTAGGCGGCACCTACACCGGGGAGCTGTTTTTT.

The rearrangement uses TRBV11-3 and TRBJ1-3; D possibly corresponds to TRBD1 (6 bases). The germline gives CDR1 SGHNT, CDR2 YENEEA. The CDR3 consists of 17 residues. The ends were cut back, 1 base at V and 0 bases at J, with 13 bases in the middle. The CDR3 nucleotides are TGTGCCAGCAGCTTAGTCTCCGGCAGGGGCTCTGGAAACACCATATATTTT. Its translation: CASSLVSGRGSGNTIYF.

With regard to this clone: The junction departs from the called germline gene at one end, perhaps through a read error. The J gene is TRBJ1-2, the V gene TRBV5-1, with D possibly being TRBD1 (6 bases). This CDR3 region has 15 residues. In germline, CDR1 is SGHRS, CDR2 YFSETQ. CDR3 DNA sequence: TGCGCCAGCAGATTGGACCGGGACATAAACTATGGCTACACCTTC. Amino acids: CASRLDRDINYGYTF.